This T cell receptor beta chain originates from a study of regulatory T cells in long-lasting Graves disease. Time point: persistent/refractory GD, antithyroid drugs over 5 years with positive TRAb. Generation of the TCR library employed RNA extracted from PBMCs. This CDR3 region has 13 residues. V was trimmed by 4 bases and J by 8 bases, leaving 14 bases between them. Germline V gives CDR1 ENHRY, CDR2 SYGVKD. According to the study, TCR beta libraries were built with iRepertoire HTBI primers and CDR3-region Arm-PCR. TCRdb recomputed calls from the multiplex PCR reads with MiXCR, one row per CDR3 protein. The sample lists 500,000 to 700,000 distinct CDR3 sequences; 30% were seen once. This clonotype turned up a few times.

This material consisted of peripheral blood mononuclear cells (PBMCs), taken when the disease was refractory, from a patient treated with antithyroid drugs. This TCR was recovered from a female donor with Graves disease. The chain links TRBV10-3 to TRBJ1-2; D perhaps matches TRBD1 (5 bases). CDR3 coding DNA: TGTGCCATCAGTGCAGGGCAGTATGAGGGCTACACCTTC. Translation: CAISAGQYEGYTF.